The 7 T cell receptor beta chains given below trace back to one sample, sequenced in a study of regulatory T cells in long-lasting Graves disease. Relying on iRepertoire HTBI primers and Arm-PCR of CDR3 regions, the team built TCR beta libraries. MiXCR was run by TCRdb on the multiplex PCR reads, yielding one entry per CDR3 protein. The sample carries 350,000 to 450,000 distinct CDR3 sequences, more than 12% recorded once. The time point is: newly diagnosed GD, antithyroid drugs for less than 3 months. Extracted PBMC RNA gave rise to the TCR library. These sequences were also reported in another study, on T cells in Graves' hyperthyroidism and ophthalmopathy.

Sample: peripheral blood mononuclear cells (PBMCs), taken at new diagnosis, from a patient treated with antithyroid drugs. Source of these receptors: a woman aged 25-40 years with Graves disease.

CDR3 protein: CASSYSSRSNEKLFF. The CDR3 coding sequence is TGTGCCAGCAGTTACTCGAGTAGGAGTAATGAAAAACTGTTTTTT. The chain carries TRBV6-2 or TRBV6-3 and TRBJ1-4; no reliable D call. V was shortened by 0 bases and J by 4 bases, with 9 bases between the two germline ends. CDR3 size: 15 residues. Per the germline V gene, CDR1 is MNHEY and CDR2 is SVGEGT.

CDR3 in amino acids: CASSRRDRWRGLYGYTF. CDR3 nucleotide sequence: TGTGCCAGCAGCCGCCGGGACAGATGGAGGGGGCTATATGGCTACACCTTC. The rearrangement links TRBV14 to TRBJ1-2; 7 positions match TRBD1. V dropped 4 bases and J dropped 5; count of bases not matched to a gene: 16. This CDR3 spans 17 amino acids. Germline V gene lookup returns CDR1 SGHDN and CDR2 FVKESK.

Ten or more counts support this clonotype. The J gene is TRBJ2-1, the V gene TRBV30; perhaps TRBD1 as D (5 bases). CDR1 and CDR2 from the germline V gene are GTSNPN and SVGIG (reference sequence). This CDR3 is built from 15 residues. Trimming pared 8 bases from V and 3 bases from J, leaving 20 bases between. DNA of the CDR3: TGTGCCGGGATGGAAGGGGTACTCAGCTACAATGAGCAGTTCTTC. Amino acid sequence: CAGMEGVLSYNEQFF.

CDR3 nucleotides: TGTGCCAGCAGCGTAGGAGGAGGGAGCCACGAGCAGTACTTC. Translating it yields CASSVGGGSHEQYF. The rearrangement uses TRBV9 and TRBJ2-7, with D perhaps matching TRBD2 (6 bases). V was clipped by 0 bases and J by 5 bases, with 12 bases between them. Germline V CDR1 and CDR2: SGDLS, YYNGEE. This CDR3 has 14 amino acids.

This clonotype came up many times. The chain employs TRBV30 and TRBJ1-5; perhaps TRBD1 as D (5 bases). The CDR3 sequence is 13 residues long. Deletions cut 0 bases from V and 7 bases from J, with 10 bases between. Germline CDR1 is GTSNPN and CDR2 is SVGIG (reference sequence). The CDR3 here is CAWSVGGSQPQHF. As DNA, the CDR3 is TGTGCCTGGAGTGTCGGGGGATCACAGCCCCAGCATTTT. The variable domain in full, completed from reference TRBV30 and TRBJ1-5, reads SQTIHQWPATLVQPVGSPLSLECTVEGTSNPNLYWYRQAAGRGLQLLFYSVGIGQISSEVPQNLSASRPQDRQFILSSKKLLLSDSGFYLCAWSVGGSQPQHFGDGTRLSIL.

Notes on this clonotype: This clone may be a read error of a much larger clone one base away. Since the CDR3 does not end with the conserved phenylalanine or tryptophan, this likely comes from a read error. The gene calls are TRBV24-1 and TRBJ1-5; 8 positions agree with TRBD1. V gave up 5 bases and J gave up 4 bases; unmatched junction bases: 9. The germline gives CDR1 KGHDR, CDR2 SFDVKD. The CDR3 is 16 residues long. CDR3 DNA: TGTGCCACCAGTGCTAACAGGGGGATAAGTAATCAGCCCCAGCATCTT. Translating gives CATSANRGISNQPQHL.

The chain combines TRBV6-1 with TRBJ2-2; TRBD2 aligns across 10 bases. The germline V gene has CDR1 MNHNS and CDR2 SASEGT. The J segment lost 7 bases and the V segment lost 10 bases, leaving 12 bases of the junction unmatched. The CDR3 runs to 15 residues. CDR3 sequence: CATKSSSGSIGELFF. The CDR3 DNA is TGTGCCACCAAGTCTTCTAGCGGGAGTATCGGGGAGCTGTTTTTT.